A selection of T cell receptor beta chains follows, all from one sample in a study of blood T cell repertoires in COVID-19. Method: immunoSEQ multiplex PCR; TCRdb's copy keeps in-frame clones and lacks some. Counted here are 490,000 or so clones, roughly 88% occurring once; the ten biggest clones make up 1.5% to 2%. Sequencing was carried out using PBMCs or T cells enriched from blood (not recorded which). The receptor set was obtained from a woman in her 40s who had recovered from COVID-19. Each CDR3 is given with its conserved first and last residue. A D gene is named only where the DNA matches it firmly. Size tells how often a clone was seen (once, few, many) or the class of an expanded clone, and some rows leave it out.

abundance,j_gene,v_gene,d_gene,CDR3nt,CDR3aa
.,TRBJ2-1,TRBV10-1,TRBD2,TGCGCCAGCAGTGACCTAGCGGGAGATGATGAGCAGTTCTTC,CASSDLAGDDEQFF
once,TRBJ2-2,TRBV4-1,.,TGCGCCAGCAGCTCCCGGGTCCTTAACACCGGGGAGCTGTTTTTT,CASSSRVLNTGELFF
.,TRBJ1-3,TRBV7-2,TRBD1,TGTGCCAGCAGCTCGGGACAGGGAAACACCATATATTTT,CASSSGQGNTIYF
.,TRBJ2-6,TRBV11-2,TRBD2,TGTGCCAGCAGCTTAGGCTTAGGTAGCGGGATTGCTGGGGCCAACGTCCTGACTTTC,CASSLGLGSGIAGANVLTF
.,TRBJ1-2,TRBV21-1,.,TGTGCCAGCAGCAACGGAACAGGGTGCGTCTATGGCTACACCTTC,CASSNGTGCVYGYTF
once,TRBJ2-1,TRBV9,TRBD2,TGTGCCAGCAGCAAGGGACTAGTCTCGACAAATGAGCAGTTCTTC,CASSKGLVSTNEQFF
.,TRBJ1-5,TRBV18,TRBD1,TGTGCCAGCTCAATGGGACAGGGGGATCAGCCCCAGCATTTT,CASSMGQGDQPQHF
.,TRBJ1-5,TRBV7-2,TRBD1,TGTGCCAGCAGCTTGGGGGGACAGCCCCCGAAGAATTTT,CASSLGGQPPKNF
few,TRBJ1-1,TRBV25-1,.,TGTGCCAGCAGTGAATATTCCTCGACAGCGAACACTGAAGCTTTCTTT,CASSEYSSTANTEAFF
.,TRBJ1-2,TRBV7-2,.,TGTGCCAGCAGCCCTCAGGGTAACTATGGCTACACCTTC,CASSPQGNYGYTF
.,TRBJ2-3,TRBV7-9,.,TGTGCCAGCAGCTTATCGAGCCCAGCGGATACGCAGTATTTT,CASSLSSPADTQYF
.,TRBJ2-7,TRBV5-1,.,TGCGCCAGCAGCTTGGGGCGGGGATCCTACGAGCAGTACTTC,CASSLGRGSYEQYF
few,TRBJ2-5,TRBV4-3,.,TGCGCCAGCAGCCAAGATCTCGGCAGGGAAAAGACCCAGTACTTC,CASSQDLGREKTQYF
.,TRBJ1-1,TRBV5-1,.,TGCGCCAGCAGCGTGGACACCCAGAGGACTGAAGCTTTCTTT,CASSVDTQRTEAFF
.,TRBJ1-3,TRBV7-9,.,TGTGCCAGCAGCTTAATAGGGGCCAGCCTAGTCTCTGGAAACACCATATATTTT,CASSLIGASLVSGNTIYF
.,TRBJ2-3,TRBV9,TRBD2,TGTGCCAGCAGCGTAGATGGGACTAGTCAGGATACGCAGTATTTT,CASSVDGTSQDTQYF
.,TRBJ1-1,TRBV7-2,.,TGTGCCAGCAGCTTAGGGTGGGGAGGCACTGAAGCTTTCTTT,CASSLGWGGTEAFF
.,TRBJ1-1,TRBV11-2,TRBD1,TGTGCCAGCAGCCCGACAGGGTCGGGCACTGAAGCTTTCTTT,CASSPTGSGTEAFF
.,TRBJ2-5,TRBV18,.,TGTGCCAGCTCACCAGGGGGCGGAGAGACCCAGTACTTC,CASSPGGGETQYF
.,TRBJ1-2,TRBV19,.,TGTGCCAGTTGGGGACGGGACACCAGATATGGCTACACCTTC,CASWGRDTRYGYTF
.,TRBJ1-5,TRBV5-1,TRBD1,TGCGCCAGCAGCTTGGAGACAGGGGGAGGGAGGGACAATCAGCCCCAGCATTTT,CASSLETGGGRDNQPQHF
.,TRBJ1-4,TRBV30,.,TGTGCCTGGAGTGTTGGCAGGGCAACTAATGAAAAACTGTTTTTT,CAWSVGRATNEKLFF
.,TRBJ2-2,TRBV5-1,.,TGCGCCAGCAGCTTACAGGGATGGATGAGCACCGGGGAGCTGTTTTTT,CASSLQGWMSTGELFF
.,TRBJ1-4,TRBV7-2,TRBD1,TGTGCCAGCAGCTCGCGACAGGGGGGAGGTGAAAAACTGTTTTTT,CASSSRQGGGEKLFF
.,TRBJ2-1,TRBV9,TRBD2,TGTGCCAGCAGCGTGGGCTTCAGCGGGAGGCCCTACAATGAGCAGTTCTTC,CASSVGFSGRPYNEQFF
.,TRBJ2-2,TRBV13,.,TGTGCCAGCAGTTCGGACAGTACGAACACCGGGGAGCTGTTTTTT,CASSSDSTNTGELFF
.,TRBJ2-3,TRBV9,.,TGTGCCAGCAGCGTAGACCAGGGGACCGTAATCACAGATACGCAGTATTTT,CASSVDQGTVITDTQYF
.,TRBJ2-7,TRBV18,.,TGTGCCAGCTCACTGCTCGGGAGCCGGGGTCCCTACGAGCAGTACTTC,CASSLLGSRGPYEQYF
.,TRBJ1-1,TRBV19,.,TGTGCCAGTAGTAGCAGGGGATTCACTGAAGCTTTCTTT,CASSSRGFTEAFF